This T cell receptor (beta chain) was recovered during a study of molecular identifiers for immune sequencing clone quantification. Study-level background: Four of five RNA aliquots from approximately 20,000 or 100,000 naive CD8 T cells were sequenced.

Trimming stripped 3 bases from V and 7 bases from J, with 9 bases between. CDR1 and CDR2 (germline): LNHDA, SQIVND (reference sequence). The CDR3 spans 12 residues. About this clonotype itself: The antigen is unknown.

Overall study findings and caveats: The study found clones above 20 RNA copies held over 98% of effector molecules and under 1% in naive cells. Identical TCR molecules that share a barcode could lead to an underestimation of highly expanded clone sizes.

TCRdb reprocessed the PCR reads via MiXCR and lists one record per CDR3 protein. The table lists tens of thousands of distinct CDR3 sequences, approximately 17% of them singletons. Specimen: naive CD8+ T cells from blood, with Jurkat cell RNA spiked in. Subset meaning: FACS-sorted CD8+CD4-CCR7+CD45RA+ naive T cells. The sequence was collected from a human donor in good health. Some libraries in this study had Jurkat cell RNA spiked in. V usage is TRBV19 and J usage is TRBJ1-1, with D unresolved. The CDR3 DNA sequence: TGTGCCAGTAGTATCGGAGAGATTGAAGCTTTCTTT. Residues: CASSIGEIEAFF.